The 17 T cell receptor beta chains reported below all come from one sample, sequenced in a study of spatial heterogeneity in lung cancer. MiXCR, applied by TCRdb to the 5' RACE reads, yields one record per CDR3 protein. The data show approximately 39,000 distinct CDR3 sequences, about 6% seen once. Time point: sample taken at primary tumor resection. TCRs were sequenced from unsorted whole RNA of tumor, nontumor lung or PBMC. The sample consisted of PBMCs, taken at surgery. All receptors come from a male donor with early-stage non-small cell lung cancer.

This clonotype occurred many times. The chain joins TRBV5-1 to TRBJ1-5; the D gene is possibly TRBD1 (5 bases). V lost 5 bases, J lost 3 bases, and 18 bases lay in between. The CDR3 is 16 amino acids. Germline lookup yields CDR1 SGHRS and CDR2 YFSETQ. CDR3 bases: TGCGCCAGCAGTGAGTTTGGGGGAGGAAACAATCAGCCCCAGCATTTT. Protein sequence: CASSEFGGGNNQPQHF.

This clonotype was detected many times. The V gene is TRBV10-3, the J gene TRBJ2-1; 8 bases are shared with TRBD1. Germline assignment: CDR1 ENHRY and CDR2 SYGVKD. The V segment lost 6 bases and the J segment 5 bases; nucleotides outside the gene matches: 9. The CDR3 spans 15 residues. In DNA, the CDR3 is TGTGCCATCAGGGTCGACAGGGGAAGAAACAATGAGCAGTTCTTC. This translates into CAIRVDRGRNNEQFF.

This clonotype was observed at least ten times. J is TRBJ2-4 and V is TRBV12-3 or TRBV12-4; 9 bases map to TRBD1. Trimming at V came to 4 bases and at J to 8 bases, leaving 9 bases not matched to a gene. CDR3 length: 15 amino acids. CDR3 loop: CASSSLGQGRDIQYF. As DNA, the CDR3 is TGTGCCAGCAGTTCTTTGGGACAGGGAAGGGACATTCAGTACTTC.

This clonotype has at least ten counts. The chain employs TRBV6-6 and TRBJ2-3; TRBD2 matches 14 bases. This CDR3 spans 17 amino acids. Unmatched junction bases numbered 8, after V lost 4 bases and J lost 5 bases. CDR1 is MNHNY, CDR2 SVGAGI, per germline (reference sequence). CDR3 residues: CASSSPTSGGARDTQYF. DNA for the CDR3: TGTGCCAGCAGTTCGCCGACTAGCGGGGGGGCACGAGATACGCAGTATTTT.

This chain's CDR3 is CASSEGRRGGQETQYF. The CDR3 DNA follows: TGTGCCAGCAGCGAAGGGCGGCGGGGAGGCCAAGAGACCCAGTACTTC. The chain combines TRBV4-2 with TRBJ2-5, with D possibly being TRBD2 (6 bases). The V gene's germline CDR1 is LGHNA and CDR2 YNFKEQ. The V gene lost 5 bases and the J gene lost 1 base, with 17 bases spanning the gap. The CDR3 length is 16 residues.

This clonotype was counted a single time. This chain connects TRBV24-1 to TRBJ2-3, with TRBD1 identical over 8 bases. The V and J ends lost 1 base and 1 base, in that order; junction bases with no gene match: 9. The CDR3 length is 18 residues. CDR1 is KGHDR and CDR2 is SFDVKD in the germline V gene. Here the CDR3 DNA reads TGTGCCACCAGTGATTTTGGTGGACAGGGTTTCGGCACAGATACGCAGTATTTT. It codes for CATSDFGGQGFGTDTQYF.

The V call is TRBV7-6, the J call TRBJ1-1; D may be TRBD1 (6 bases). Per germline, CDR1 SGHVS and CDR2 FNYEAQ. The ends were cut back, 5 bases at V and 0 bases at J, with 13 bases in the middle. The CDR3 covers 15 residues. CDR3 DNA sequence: TGTGCCAGCAGCCTAGGGGGGGGTCTGAACACTGAAGCTTTCTTT. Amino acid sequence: CASSLGGGLNTEAFF.

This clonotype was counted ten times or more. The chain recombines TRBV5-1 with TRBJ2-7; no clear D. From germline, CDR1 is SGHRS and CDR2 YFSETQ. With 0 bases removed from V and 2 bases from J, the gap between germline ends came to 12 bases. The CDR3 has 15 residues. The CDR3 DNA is TGCGCCAGCAGCTTGGCCGGGCGCACCACCTACGAGCAGTACTTC. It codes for CASSLAGRTTYEQYF. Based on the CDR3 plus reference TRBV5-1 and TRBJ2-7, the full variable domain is KAGVTQTPRYLIKTRGQQVTLSCSPISGHRSVSWYQQTPGQGLQFLFEYFSETQRNKGNFPGRFSGRQFSNSRSEMNVSTLELGDSALYLCASSLAGRTTYEQYFGPGTRLTVT.

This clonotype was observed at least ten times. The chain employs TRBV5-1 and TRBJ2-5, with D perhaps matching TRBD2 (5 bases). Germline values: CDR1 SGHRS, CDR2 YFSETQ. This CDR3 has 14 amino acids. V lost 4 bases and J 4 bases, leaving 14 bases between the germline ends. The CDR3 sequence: CASSPGMMVETQYF. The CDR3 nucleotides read TGCGCCAGCAGCCCCGGGATGATGGTAGAGACCCAGTACTTC.

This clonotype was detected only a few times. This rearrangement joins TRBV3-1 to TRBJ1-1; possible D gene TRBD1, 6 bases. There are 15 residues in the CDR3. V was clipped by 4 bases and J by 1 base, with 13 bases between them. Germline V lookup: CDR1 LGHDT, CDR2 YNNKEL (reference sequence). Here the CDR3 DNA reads TGTGCCAGCAGCCGGTCGGACAGACAGAACACTGAAGCTTTCTTT. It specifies CASSRSDRQNTEAFF.

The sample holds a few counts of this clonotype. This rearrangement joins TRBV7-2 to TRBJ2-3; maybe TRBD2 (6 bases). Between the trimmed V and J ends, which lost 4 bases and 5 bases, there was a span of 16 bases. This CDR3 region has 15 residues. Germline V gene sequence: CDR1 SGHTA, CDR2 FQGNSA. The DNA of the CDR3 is TGTGCCAGCAGCTCCGGGTCGATGGGGGGAGATACGCAGTATTTT. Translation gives CASSSGSMGGDTQYF.

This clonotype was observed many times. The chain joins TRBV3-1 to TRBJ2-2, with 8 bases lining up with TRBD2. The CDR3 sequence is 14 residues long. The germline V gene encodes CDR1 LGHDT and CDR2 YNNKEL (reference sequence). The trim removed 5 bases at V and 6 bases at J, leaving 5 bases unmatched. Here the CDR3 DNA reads TGTGCCAGCAGCGAGGGACTAGTGGCCGGGGAGCTGTTTTTT. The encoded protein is CASSEGLVAGELFF.

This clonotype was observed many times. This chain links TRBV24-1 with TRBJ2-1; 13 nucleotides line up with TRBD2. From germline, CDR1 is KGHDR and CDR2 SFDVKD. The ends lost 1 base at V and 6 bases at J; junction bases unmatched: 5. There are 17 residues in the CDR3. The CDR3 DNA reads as TGTGCCACCAGTGATTTCGCTGGGACTAGCGGGGTCAATGAGCAGTTCTTC. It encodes CATSDFAGTSGVNEQFF.

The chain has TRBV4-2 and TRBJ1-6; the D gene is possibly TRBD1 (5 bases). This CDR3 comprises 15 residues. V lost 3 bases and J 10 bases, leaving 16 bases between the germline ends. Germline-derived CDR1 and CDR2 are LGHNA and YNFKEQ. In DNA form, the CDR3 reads TGTGCCAGCAGCCAGATCCAGGGCGTGGGATCACCCCTCCACTTT. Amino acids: CASSQIQGVGSPLHF.

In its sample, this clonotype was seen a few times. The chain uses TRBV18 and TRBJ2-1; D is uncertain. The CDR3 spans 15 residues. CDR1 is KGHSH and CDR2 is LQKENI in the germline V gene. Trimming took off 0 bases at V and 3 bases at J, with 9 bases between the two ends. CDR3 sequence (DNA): TGTGCCAGCTCACCACCATCCTCTAGCTACAATGAGCAGTTCTTC. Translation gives CASSPPSSSYNEQFF. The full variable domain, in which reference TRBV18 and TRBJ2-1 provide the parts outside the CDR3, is NAGVMQNPRHLVRRRGQEARLRCSPMKGHSHVYWYRQLPEEGLKFMVYLQKENIIDESGMPKERFSAEFPKEGPSILRIQQVVRGDSAAYFCASSPPSSSYNEQFFGPGTRLTVL.

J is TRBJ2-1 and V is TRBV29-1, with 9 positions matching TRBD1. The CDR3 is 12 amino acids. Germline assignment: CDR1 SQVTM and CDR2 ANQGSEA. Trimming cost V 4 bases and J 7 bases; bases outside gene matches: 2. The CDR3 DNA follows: TGCAGCGTTGGACAGGGGGAGAATGAGCAGTTCTTC. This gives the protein CSVGQGENEQFF.

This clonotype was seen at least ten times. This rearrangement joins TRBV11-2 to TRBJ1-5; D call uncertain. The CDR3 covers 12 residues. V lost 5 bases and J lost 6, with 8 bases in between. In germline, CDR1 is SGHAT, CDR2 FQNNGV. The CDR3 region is CASSNLGQPQHF. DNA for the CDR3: TGTGCCAGCAGCAACCTCGGTCAGCCCCAGCATTTT.